This is a list of T cell receptor beta chains from one sample in a study of T cell repertoires in cytomegalovirus infection. MiXCR, applied by TCRdb to the reads, yields one record per CDR3 protein. Among around 530,000 distinct CDR3 sequences listed, more than 25% were seen once. Sequencing used PBMCs. These TCRs come from a human donor in good health (CMV status not recorded). Some clones in this sample may be carry-over from other donors' samples. Both conserved end residues are part of each CDR3. The order of the fields is J gene, clone size, D gene, V gene, CDR3 DNA, CDR3 protein. D genes are given only for firm matches. The size entry is marked missing in some rows and otherwise reads once, few, many or a size class.

TRBJ2-3	many	TRBD1	TRBV11-3	TGTGCCAGCAGCGGACCGGGACAGAGTACAGATACGCAGTATTTT	CASSGPGQSTDTQYF
TRBJ2-3	few	NA	TRBV29-1	TGCAGCGTTGAAGACCAACTAGCAGATACGCAGTATTTT	CSVEDQLADTQYF
TRBJ1-2	few	NA	TRBV10-3	TGTGCCATCAGTGAGGGGATTAACTATGGCTACACCTTC	CAISEGINYGYTF
TRBJ1-1	many	NA	TRBV19	TGTGCCAGTAGTCGTCAGACAGGACGGAACACTGAAGCTTTCTTT	CASSRQTGRNTEAFF
TRBJ2-7	NA	TRBD1	TRBV6-1	TGTGCCAGCAGCGAAGCGATCGGGACAGGAACCTACGAGCAGTACTTC	CASSEAIGTGTYEQYF
TRBJ2-1	many	TRBD2	TRBV7-2	TGTGCCAGCAGCCGACTGGGACTACTATACAATGAGCAGTTCTTC	CASSRLGLLYNEQFF
TRBJ1-6	many	NA	TRBV11-2	TGTGCCAGCAGCTTAAGCCGGGATCCGACTTGGGCACCCCTCCACTTT	CASSLSRDPTWAPLHF
TRBJ1-1	NA	NA	TRBV6-5	TGTGCCAGCACCAACCGAGGCACCCCGAACACTGAAGCTTTCTTT	CASTNRGTPNTEAFF
TRBJ2-7	few	TRBD2	TRBV7-9	TGTGCCAGCAGCTCGGGACTAGCGGGAGGGGTCTACGAGCAGTACTTC	CASSSGLAGGVYEQYF
TRBJ2-3	NA	NA	TRBV28	TGTGCCAGCAGTTTAGTCGAAGCAGAAGATACGCAGTATTTT	CASSLVEAEDTQYF
TRBJ2-2	few	TRBD2	TRBV20-1	TGCAGTGCTAGAGATCTCGCGGGACTAGTAGGGACCGGGGAGCTGTTTTTT	CSARDLAGLVGTGELFF
TRBJ1-1	few	NA	TRBV7-8	TGTGCCAGCAGCAAACCGGCGGGTTCCGCTGAAGCTTTCTTT	CASSKPAGSAEAFF
TRBJ2-1	many	TRBD2	TRBV7-9	TGTGCCAGCAGCCCTGGGAGCGGGAGTGTCATAAATGAGCAGTTCTTC	CASSPGSGSVINEQFF
TRBJ1-2	NA	NA	TRBV4-2	TGTGCCAGCAGCCAAGATCGGCAGATCCTCTATGGCTACACCTTC	CASSQDRQILYGYTF
TRBJ1-4	NA	NA	TRBV5-1	TGCGCCAGCAGCCCTAATTCTAATGAAAAACTGTTTTTT	CASSPNSNEKLFF
TRBJ2-3	NA	NA	TRBV7-2	TGTGCCAGCAGCTTAAGGTTTGCGTTCCAAACCAGAGATACGCAGTATTTT	CASSLRFAFQTRDTQYF
TRBJ2-1	NA	NA	TRBV19	TGTGCCAGTAGCATATACGATGAGCAGTTCTTC	CASSIYDEQFF
TRBJ2-5	many	NA	TRBV12-3/TRBV12-4	TGTGCCAGCAGACCACCTATCTACAGGGGAGGGGACTGGGAGACCCAGTACTTC	CASRPPIYRGGDWETQYF
TRBJ2-3	few	TRBD2	TRBV20-1	TGCAGTTGGAAGCGGGGGCTAAGAGATACGCAGTATTTT	CSWKRGLRDTQYF
TRBJ2-1	NA	TRBD2	TRBV7-9	TGTGCCAGCAGCTCCTTCGGGAGGGTCTACAATGAGCAGTTCTTC	CASSSFGRVYNEQFF
TRBJ2-5	NA	NA	TRBV24-1	TGTGCCACCAGTGATTTGCAGGGGACGGAGACCCAGTACTTC	CATSDLQGTETQYF
TRBJ1-4	few	NA	TRBV5-6	TGTGCCAGCAGCGATATGGGTAATGAAAAACTGTTTTTT	CASSDMGNEKLFF
TRBJ2-5	few	TRBD2	TRBV7-2	TGTGCCAGCAGCCTCTCCGGGACTAGCGGGGTAGTCCAAGAGACCCAGTACTTC	CASSLSGTSGVVQETQYF
TRBJ1-1	NA	NA	TRBV12-5	TGTGCTAGTGGTTTTTTAGGGAACACTGAAGCTTTCTTT	CASGFLGNTEAFF
TRBJ2-3	NA	TRBD2	TRBV12-3/TRBV12-4	TGTGCCAGCAGGTCACTAGCGGGAGAAGCAGATACGCAGTATTTT	CASRSLAGEADTQYF
TRBJ1-1	NA	NA	TRBV2	TGTGCCAGCAGATATGGAGGGAACACTGAAGCTTTCTTT	CASRYGGNTEAFF
TRBJ1-5	many	TRBD1	TRBV12-3/TRBV12-4	TGTGCCAGCAACGACAGGGGTCAGCCCCAGCATTTT	CASNDRGQPQHF
TRBJ1-4	few	TRBD1	TRBV7-2	TGTGCCAGCGAAAGGGACAGGGGGCGTGAAAAACTGTTTTTT	CASERDRGREKLFF
TRBJ2-2	few	NA	TRBV4-1	TGCGCCAGCAGCCCCCGGGCAGACGGGGAGCTGTTTTTT	CASSPRADGELFF
TRBJ2-7	few	TRBD1	TRBV6-2/TRBV6-3	TGTGCCAGCAGTTCCGGGCACAGGGGATTCGAGCAGTACTTC	CASSSGHRGFEQYF
TRBJ1-4	few	TRBD1	TRBV3-1	TGTGCCAGTTCGGGACAGTTCCCTGAAAAACTGTTTTTT	CASSGQFPEKLFF
TRBJ1-1	NA	NA	TRBV7-9	TGTGCCAGCAGCTTAGCTAACGGGGGAACTGAAGCTTTCTTT	CASSLANGGTEAFF
TRBJ1-1	NA	NA	TRBV4-1	TGCGCCAGCAGCCAAGTATGGAGGGAAGGAGGCACTGAAGCTTTCTTT	CASSQVWREGGTEAFF